This T cell receptor beta chain came from a study of monozygotic twins with inflammatory bowel disease. The CDR3 is 12 residues long. Germline CDR1 reads SGHTA; CDR2 reads FQGTGA. Investigators extracted total RNA from whole blood and did not sort T cells. Following a re-call of the 5' RACE reads, TCRdb has one entry per CDR3 protein and lacks DNA. The data show 350,000 to 400,000 distinct CDR3 sequences, and the top ten clones hold roughly 2.6%. A note on this clonotype: Its antigen is undetermined.

Study-wide results and caveats: Repertoire similarity was not found to differ between concordant and discordant twins, possibly from limited power. IBD patients shared fewer clonotypes with other individuals than healthy twins, especially patients with disease activity signs.

The rearrangement joins TRBV7-3 to TRBJ2-3; as DNA is missing, the TRBD1 call by TCRdb cannot be tested. This clonotype was sampled from a human donor with ulcerative colitis or Crohn's disease, or a healthy co-twin of an affected twin (not recorded which). Sequencing input: blood. The CDR3 sequence: CASSQGVDTQYF.